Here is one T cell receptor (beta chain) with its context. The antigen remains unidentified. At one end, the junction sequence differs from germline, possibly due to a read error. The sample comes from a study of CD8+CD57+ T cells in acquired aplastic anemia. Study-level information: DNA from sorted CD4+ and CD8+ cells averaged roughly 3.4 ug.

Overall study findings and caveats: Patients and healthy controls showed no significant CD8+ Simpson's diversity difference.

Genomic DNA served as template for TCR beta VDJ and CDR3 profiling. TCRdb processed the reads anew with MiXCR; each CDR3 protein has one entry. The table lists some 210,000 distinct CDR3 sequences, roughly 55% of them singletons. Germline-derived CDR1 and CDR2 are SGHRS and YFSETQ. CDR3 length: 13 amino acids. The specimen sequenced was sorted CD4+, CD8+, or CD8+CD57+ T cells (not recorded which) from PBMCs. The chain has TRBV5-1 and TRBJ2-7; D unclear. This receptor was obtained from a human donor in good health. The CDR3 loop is CVSSPGWTYEQYF. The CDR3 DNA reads TGCGTCAGCAGCCCGGGTTGGACCTACGAGCAGTACTTC. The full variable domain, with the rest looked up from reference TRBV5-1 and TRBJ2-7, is KAGVTQTPRYLIKTRGQQVTLSCSPISGHRSVSWYQQTPGQGLQFLFEYFSETQRNKGNFPGRFSGRQFSNSRSEMNVSTLELGDSALYLCVSSPGWTYEQYFGPGTRLTVT.